The 2 T cell receptor beta chains reported below all come from one sample, sequenced in a study of control samples from healthy donors and cancer patients. Here immunoSEQ multiplex PCR was the method, and the copy in TCRdb shows in-frame clones only, minus some. The sample lists fewer than 500,000 clones, 80% to 95% occurring once. Sequencing was performed on PBMCs. The receptor source for this set is a middle-aged man with head and neck cancer.

The CDR3 sequence is CASRDAGTDLAEAFF. DNA for the CDR3: TGTGCCAGCAGGGATGCCGGGACGGACTTAGCTGAAGCTTTCTTT. V gene TRBV6-5 combines with J gene TRBJ1-1, with D maybe TRBD1 (5 bases). CDR3 length: 15 amino acids. Germline-derived CDR1 and CDR2 are MNHEY and SVGAGI. V lost 6 bases and J 6 bases, leaving 20 bases between the germline ends.

The chain joins TRBV6-1 to TRBJ1-6, with TRBD1 as a possible D gene (6 bases). Trimming cost V 7 bases and J 6 bases, with 10 bases left between them. Germline V gene data show CDR1 as MNHNS and CDR2 as SASEGT. The CDR3 is made up of 13 amino acids. CDR3 amino acids: CASIPQGNSPLHF. CDR3 coding DNA: TGTGCCAGCATCCCACAGGGTAATTCACCCCTCCACTTT.